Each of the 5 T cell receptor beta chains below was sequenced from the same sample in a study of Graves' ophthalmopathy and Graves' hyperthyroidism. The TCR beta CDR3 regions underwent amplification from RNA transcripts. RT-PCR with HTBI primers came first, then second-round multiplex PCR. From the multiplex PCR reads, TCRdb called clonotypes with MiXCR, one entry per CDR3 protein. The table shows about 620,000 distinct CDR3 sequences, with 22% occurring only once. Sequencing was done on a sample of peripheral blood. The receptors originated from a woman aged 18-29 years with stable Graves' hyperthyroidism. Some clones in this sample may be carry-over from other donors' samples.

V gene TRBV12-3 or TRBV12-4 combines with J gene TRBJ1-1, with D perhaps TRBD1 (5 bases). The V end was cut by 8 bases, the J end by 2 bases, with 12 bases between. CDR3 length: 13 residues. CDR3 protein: CASGSGFNTEAFF. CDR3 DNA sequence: TGTGCCAGCGGTTCAGGGTTTAACACTGAAGCTTTCTTT.

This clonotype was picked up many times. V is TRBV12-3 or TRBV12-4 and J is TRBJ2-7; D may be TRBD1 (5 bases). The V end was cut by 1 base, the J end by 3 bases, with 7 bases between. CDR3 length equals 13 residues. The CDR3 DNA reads TGTGCCAGCAGTTTAGAGACAGACTACGAGCAGTACTTC. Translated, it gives CASSLETDYEQYF.

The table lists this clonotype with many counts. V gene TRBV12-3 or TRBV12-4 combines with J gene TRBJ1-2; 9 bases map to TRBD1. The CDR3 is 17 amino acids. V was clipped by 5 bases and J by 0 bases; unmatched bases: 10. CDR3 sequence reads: CASSPGDRAESNYGYTF. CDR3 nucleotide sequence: TGTGCCAGCAGTCCCGGGGACAGGGCCGAGTCTAACTATGGCTACACCTTC.

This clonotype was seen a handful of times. This chain's CDR3 is CATSRSVPGAITYSGNTIYF. CDR3 nucleotides: TGTGCCACCAGCCGGTCGGTGCCAGGGGCCATTACGTACTCTGGAAACACCATATATTTT. The V call is TRBV15, the J call TRBJ1-3; tentative D call: TRBD1 (6 bases). The CDR3 runs 20 residues. The V end was cut by 5 bases, the J end by 0 bases, with 26 bases between. Looked up from germline, CDR1 is LNHNV and CDR2 is YYDKDF (reference sequence). Together with reference TRBV15 and TRBJ1-3, the CDR3 gives the full variable domain: DAMVIQNPRYQVTQFGKPVTLSCSQTLNHNVMYWYQQKSSQAPKLLFHYYDKDFNNEADTPDNFQSRRPNTSFCFLDIRSPGLGDTAMYLCATSRSVPGAITYSGNTIYFGEGSWLTVV.

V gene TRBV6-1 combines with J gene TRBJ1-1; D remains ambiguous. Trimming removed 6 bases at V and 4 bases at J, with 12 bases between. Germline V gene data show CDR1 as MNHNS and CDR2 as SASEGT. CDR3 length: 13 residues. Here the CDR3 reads CASRVLGGTEAFF. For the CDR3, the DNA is TGTGCCAGCAGAGTCCTAGGAGGCACTGAAGCTTTCTTT.